This T cell receptor beta chain was identified in a study of cytomegalovirus exposure and HLA in healthy donors. General observations from the study: The authors enumerated 164 TCR beta chains as linked to cytomegalovirus.

Vbeta (60) and Jbeta (13) primers were used in the PCR. This table comes from immunoSEQ multiplex PCR, and its TCRdb copy is limited to in-frame clones, with some not included. This table holds around 140,000 clones, roughly 70% found once. After removal of 5 bases from V and 0 bases from J, the junction contained 10 bases not matched to a gene. Germline CDR1 reads SEHNR; CDR2 reads FQNEAQ (reference sequence). The CDR3 spans 17 residues. Remarks on this clone: Its antigen remains unknown.

The chain links TRBV7-9 to TRBJ2-3; 8 bases map to TRBD2. Sequenced: PBMCs. The TCR was taken from a man aged 45-60 years in good health and CMV-seropositive. This CDR3 reads CASSEGTSGLSTDTQYF. CDR3 bases: TGTGCCAGCAGCGAGGGTACTAGCGGACTTAGCACAGATACGCAGTATTTT.